Listed below are T cell receptor beta chains from one sample, sequenced in a study of control samples from healthy donors and cancer patients. Method: immunoSEQ multiplex PCR; TCRdb's copy keeps in-frame clones and lacks some. The sample has 130,000 or so clones, around nine tenths seen once; the top ten hold roughly 12%. Sequenced material: blood. The receptors shown here come from a man aged 25 to 40 in good health. Each CDR3 is given with its conserved first and last residue. A D gene is named only where the DNA matches it firmly. For some rows the clone size is stated as once, few or many, or as a class when expanded; others skip it.

j_gene: TRBJ1-6; len: 16; abundance: .; v_gene: TRBV28; d_gene: .; CDR3aa: CASSLTDGRGNSPLHF; CDR3nt: TGTGCCAGCAGTTTGACGGACGGCCGGGGTAATTCACCCCTCCACTTT
j_gene: TRBJ1-1; len: 11; abundance: .; v_gene: TRBV19; d_gene: .; CDR3aa: CATSGPFEAFF; CDR3nt: TGTGCCACCTCGGGGCCATTTGAAGCTTTCTTT
j_gene: TRBJ2-1; len: 11; abundance: .; v_gene: TRBV24-1; d_gene: .; CDR3aa: CATGYINEQFF; CDR3nt: TGTGCCACCGGATATATCAATGAGCAGTTCTTC
j_gene: TRBJ2-5; len: 14; abundance: .; v_gene: TRBV13; d_gene: .; CDR3aa: CASSLGRGEETQYF; CDR3nt: TGTGCCAGCAGCTTAGGCCGAGGGGAAGAGACCCAGTACTTC
j_gene: TRBJ1-2; len: 14; abundance: .; v_gene: TRBV2; d_gene: .; CDR3aa: CASSVRQTSYGYTF; CDR3nt: TGTGCCAGCAGCGTGAGACAGACCTCCTATGGCTACACCTTC
j_gene: TRBJ1-1; len: 13; abundance: .; v_gene: TRBV9; d_gene: .; CDR3aa: CASSVEADPEAFF; CDR3nt: TGTGCCAGCAGCGTAGAAGCGGATCCTGAAGCTTTCTTT
j_gene: TRBJ1-6; len: 13; abundance: few; v_gene: TRBV7-3; d_gene: .; CDR3aa: CASSPDYNSPLHF; CDR3nt: TGTGCCAGCAGCCCAGACTATAATTCACCCCTCCACTTT
j_gene: TRBJ1-2; len: 15; abundance: .; v_gene: TRBV29-1; d_gene: TRBD1; CDR3aa: CSVEGSGGQGAGYTF; CDR3nt: TGCAGCGTTGAAGGGAGCGGCGGACAGGGGGCTGGCTACACCTTC
j_gene: TRBJ2-7; len: 13; abundance: .; v_gene: TRBV10-3; d_gene: TRBD1; CDR3aa: CAISNGQGYEQYF; CDR3nt: TGTGCCATCAGTAATGGACAGGGCTACGAGCAGTACTTC
j_gene: TRBJ2-3; len: 13; abundance: .; v_gene: TRBV5-5; d_gene: TRBD1; CDR3aa: CASSWTGTDTQYF; CDR3nt: TGTGCCAGCAGCTGGACAGGGACAGATACGCAGTATTTT
j_gene: TRBJ1-1; len: 15; abundance: .; v_gene: TRBV6-6; d_gene: TRBD1; CDR3aa: CASSQWTGLNTEAFF; CDR3nt: TGTGCCAGCAGCCAGTGGACAGGATTGAACACTGAAGCTTTCTTT
j_gene: TRBJ2-5; len: 14; abundance: .; v_gene: TRBV30; d_gene: .; CDR3aa: CAWSPGNYQETQYF; CDR3nt: TGTGCCTGGAGTCCTGGCAACTACCAAGAGACCCAGTACTTC
j_gene: TRBJ2-1; len: 15; abundance: .; v_gene: TRBV3-1/TRBV3-2; d_gene: TRBD2; CDR3aa: CASSQLAGEVNEQFF; CDR3nt: TGTGCCAGCAGCCAACTAGCGGGGGAAGTGAATGAGCAGTTCTTC
j_gene: TRBJ1-2; len: 14; abundance: .; v_gene: TRBV19; d_gene: .; CDR3aa: CASSIQGLSYGYTF; CDR3nt: TGTGCCAGTAGTATACAGGGGCTAAGCTATGGCTACACCTTC
j_gene: TRBJ2-3; len: 13; abundance: once; v_gene: TRBV24-1; d_gene: .; CDR3aa: CATWGPGSDTQYF; CDR3nt: TGTGCCACCTGGGGACCAGGGAGCGATACGCAGTATTTT
j_gene: TRBJ1-1; len: 14; abundance: .; v_gene: TRBV20-1; d_gene: .; CDR3aa: CSASSPSANTEAFF; CDR3nt: TGCAGTGCTAGTAGTCCATCCGCGAACACTGAAGCTTTCTTT
j_gene: TRBJ1-5; len: 15; abundance: .; v_gene: TRBV5-1; d_gene: .; CDR3aa: CASSREGRENQPQHF; CDR3nt: TGCGCCAGCAGTCGAGAAGGGAGGGAAAATCAGCCCCAGCATTTT
j_gene: TRBJ1-2; len: 14; abundance: .; v_gene: TRBV11-3; d_gene: .; CDR3aa: CASSGRTVNYGYTF; CDR3nt: TGTGCCAGCAGCGGACGGACGGTAAACTATGGCTACACCTTC
j_gene: TRBJ1-5; len: 19; abundance: .; v_gene: TRBV24-1; d_gene: TRBD1; CDR3aa: CATSDSRTGGAEGNQPQHF; CDR3nt: TGTGCCACCAGTGATTCCCGGACAGGGGGCGCCGAAGGGAATCAGCCCCAGCATTTT
j_gene: TRBJ1-4; len: 18; abundance: .; v_gene: TRBV2; d_gene: TRBD1; CDR3aa: CASLPGTGALATNEKLFF; CDR3nt: TGTGCCAGTTTACCCGGGACAGGCGCCCTCGCAACTAATGAAAAACTGTTTTTT
j_gene: TRBJ1-1; len: 13; abundance: few; v_gene: TRBV12-5; d_gene: .; CDR3aa: CASGPLQPTEAFF; CDR3nt: TGTGCTAGTGGGCCCTTACAGCCCACTGAAGCTTTCTTT
j_gene: TRBJ1-4; len: 14; abundance: .; v_gene: TRBV7-9; d_gene: TRBD1; CDR3aa: CASSRNRGDEKLFF; CDR3nt: TGTGCCAGCAGCCGTAACAGGGGGGATGAAAAACTGTTTTTT
j_gene: TRBJ1-6; len: 14; abundance: .; v_gene: TRBV9; d_gene: .; CDR3aa: CASSAGPTGTPLHF; CDR3nt: TGTGCCAGCAGCGCGGGCCCAACGGGGACACCCCTCCACTTT
j_gene: TRBJ2-2; len: 15; abundance: .; v_gene: TRBV5-4; d_gene: TRBD1; CDR3aa: CASSKGQAYTGELFF; CDR3nt: TGTGCCAGCAGCAAAGGACAGGCCTACACCGGGGAGCTGTTTTTT
j_gene: TRBJ2-4; len: 16; abundance: .; v_gene: TRBV15; d_gene: .; CDR3aa: CATSRDNGQQKNIQYF; CDR3nt: TGTGCCACCAGCAGAGATAACGGGCAGCAGAAAAACATTCAGTACTTC
j_gene: TRBJ2-1; len: 12; abundance: .; v_gene: TRBV14; d_gene: .; CDR3aa: CAIRAVGNEQFF; CDR3nt: TGTGCCATCCGGGCCGTGGGGAATGAGCAGTTCTTC
j_gene: TRBJ1-2; len: 12; abundance: .; v_gene: TRBV3-1/TRBV3-2; d_gene: .; CDR3aa: CASSRGAEGYTF; CDR3nt: TGTGCCAGCAGCCGGGGGGCCGAGGGCTACACCTTC
j_gene: TRBJ2-2; len: 15; abundance: .; v_gene: TRBV7-2; d_gene: .; CDR3aa: CASSSAPGPAGELFF; CDR3nt: TGTGCCAGCAGCTCCGCTCCTGGGCCAGCCGGGGAGCTGTTTTTT
j_gene: TRBJ2-1; len: 15; abundance: .; v_gene: TRBV2; d_gene: .; CDR3aa: CASSEKGFYYNEQFF; CDR3nt: TGTGCCAGCAGTGAAAAGGGTTTCTACTACAATGAGCAGTTCTTC
j_gene: TRBJ2-3; len: 11; abundance: .; v_gene: TRBV11-3; d_gene: .; CDR3aa: CASKNTDTQYF; CDR3nt: TGTGCCAGCAAGAACACAGATACGCAGTATTTT
j_gene: TRBJ2-3; len: 12; abundance: .; v_gene: TRBV12-3/TRBV12-4; d_gene: .; CDR3aa: CASSISIHTQYF; CDR3nt: TGTGCCAGCAGTATTAGCATTCATACGCAGTATTTT
j_gene: TRBJ1-1; len: 11; abundance: .; v_gene: TRBV30; d_gene: .; CDR3aa: CAWSFGTEAFF; CDR3nt: TGTGCCTGGAGCTTCGGCACTGAAGCTTTCTTT
j_gene: TRBJ1-5; len: 15; abundance: few; v_gene: TRBV4-1; d_gene: .; CDR3aa: CASSQERQEDQPQHF; CDR3nt: TGCGCCAGCAGCCAAGAAAGGCAGGAGGATCAGCCCCAGCATTTT
j_gene: TRBJ1-1; len: 16; abundance: .; v_gene: TRBV24-1; d_gene: TRBD1; CDR3aa: CATSPGGEGLETEAFF; CDR3nt: TGTGCCACCAGCCCAGGGGGAGAGGGGCTGGAAACTGAAGCTTTCTTT
j_gene: TRBJ1-1; len: 13; abundance: once; v_gene: TRBV5-6; d_gene: .; CDR3aa: CASSREPGLEAFF; CDR3nt: TGTGCCAGCAGCCGAGAACCGGGACTAGAAGCTTTCTTT
j_gene: TRBJ1-2; len: 13; abundance: .; v_gene: TRBV6-5; d_gene: .; CDR3aa: CASSYGGNYGYTF; CDR3nt: TGTGCCAGCAGTTACGGCGGAAACTATGGCTACACCTTC
j_gene: TRBJ1-2; len: 13; abundance: .; v_gene: TRBV5-4; d_gene: .; CDR3aa: CASSVDRNYGYTF; CDR3nt: TGTGCCAGCAGCGTTGACAGGAACTATGGCTACACCTTC
j_gene: TRBJ2-5; len: 12; abundance: .; v_gene: TRBV5-6; d_gene: .; CDR3aa: CASSWPRGTQYF; CDR3nt: TGTGCCAGCAGCTGGCCCCGGGGGACCCAGTACTTC
j_gene: TRBJ2-7; len: 16; abundance: .; v_gene: TRBV10-3; d_gene: TRBD1; CDR3aa: CAISVSRDRISYEQYF; CDR3nt: TGTGCCATCAGTGTTTCCCGGGACAGGATCTCCTACGAGCAGTACTTC
j_gene: TRBJ1-4; len: 12; abundance: .; v_gene: TRBV28; d_gene: .; CDR3aa: CASSFQGEKLFF; CDR3nt: TGTGCCAGCAGTTTTCAGGGGGAAAAACTGTTTTTT
j_gene: TRBJ2-2; len: 15; abundance: .; v_gene: TRBV5-1; d_gene: .; CDR3aa: CASSLGQLNTGELFF; CDR3nt: TGCGCCAGCAGCTTGGGACAGCTCAACACCGGGGAGCTGTTTTTT
j_gene: TRBJ1-1; len: 13; abundance: few; v_gene: TRBV11-2; d_gene: .; CDR3aa: CASRLGGITEAFF; CDR3nt: TGTGCCAGCAGATTAGGGGGTATCACTGAAGCTTTCTTT
j_gene: TRBJ2-7; len: 14; abundance: .; v_gene: TRBV3-1/TRBV3-2; d_gene: .; CDR3aa: CASSQDGTYYEQYF; CDR3nt: TGTGCCAGCAGCCAAGATGGGACATACTACGAGCAGTACTTC
j_gene: TRBJ2-3; len: 15; abundance: .; v_gene: TRBV19; d_gene: .; CDR3aa: CASSLAGRDTDTQYF; CDR3nt: TGTGCCAGTAGCCTAGCCGGGAGAGACACAGATACGCAGTATTTT
j_gene: TRBJ1-2; len: 14; abundance: .; v_gene: TRBV24-1; d_gene: TRBD1; CDR3aa: CATSRQGMFGGYTF; CDR3nt: TGTGCCACCAGCAGACAGGGCATGTTCGGTGGCTACACCTTC
j_gene: TRBJ2-2; len: 13; abundance: .; v_gene: TRBV27; d_gene: .; CDR3aa: CASSLRRTGELFF; CDR3nt: TGTGCCAGCAGTTTACGAAGAACCGGGGAGCTGTTTTTT
j_gene: TRBJ2-3; len: 11; abundance: .; v_gene: TRBV29-1; d_gene: .; CDR3aa: CSVARQDTQYF; CDR3nt: TGCAGCGTTGCTCGACAGGATACGCAGTATTTT
j_gene: TRBJ1-6; len: 14; abundance: .; v_gene: TRBV11-2; d_gene: TRBD1; CDR3aa: CASSPGQGEAPLHF; CDR3nt: TGTGCCAGCAGCCCCGGACAGGGTGAGGCACCCCTCCACTTT
j_gene: TRBJ1-1; len: 15; abundance: .; v_gene: TRBV6-5; d_gene: TRBD1; CDR3aa: CASRPTGRYNTEAFF; CDR3nt: TGTGCCAGCAGGCCGACAGGGCGGTACAACACTGAAGCTTTCTTT
j_gene: TRBJ1-4; len: 14; abundance: .; v_gene: TRBV10-3; d_gene: TRBD1; CDR3aa: CAIRRQGANEKLFF; CDR3nt: TGTGCCATCAGGAGACAGGGAGCTAATGAAAAACTGTTTTTT
j_gene: TRBJ2-5; len: 14; abundance: once; v_gene: TRBV10-1; d_gene: TRBD2; CDR3aa: CASSEDGGGETQYF; CDR3nt: TGCGCCAGCAGTGAAGACGGGGGGGGAGAGACCCAGTACTTC
j_gene: TRBJ2-1; len: 13; abundance: .; v_gene: TRBV10-1; d_gene: .; CDR3aa: CASSETTANEQFF; CDR3nt: TGCGCCAGCAGTGAAACAACGGCCAATGAGCAGTTCTTC
j_gene: TRBJ2-3; len: 16; abundance: .; v_gene: TRBV24-1; d_gene: TRBD1; CDR3aa: CATSDNRDRVTDTQYF; CDR3nt: TGTGCCACCAGTGATAATCGGGACAGGGTTACAGATACGCAGTATTTT